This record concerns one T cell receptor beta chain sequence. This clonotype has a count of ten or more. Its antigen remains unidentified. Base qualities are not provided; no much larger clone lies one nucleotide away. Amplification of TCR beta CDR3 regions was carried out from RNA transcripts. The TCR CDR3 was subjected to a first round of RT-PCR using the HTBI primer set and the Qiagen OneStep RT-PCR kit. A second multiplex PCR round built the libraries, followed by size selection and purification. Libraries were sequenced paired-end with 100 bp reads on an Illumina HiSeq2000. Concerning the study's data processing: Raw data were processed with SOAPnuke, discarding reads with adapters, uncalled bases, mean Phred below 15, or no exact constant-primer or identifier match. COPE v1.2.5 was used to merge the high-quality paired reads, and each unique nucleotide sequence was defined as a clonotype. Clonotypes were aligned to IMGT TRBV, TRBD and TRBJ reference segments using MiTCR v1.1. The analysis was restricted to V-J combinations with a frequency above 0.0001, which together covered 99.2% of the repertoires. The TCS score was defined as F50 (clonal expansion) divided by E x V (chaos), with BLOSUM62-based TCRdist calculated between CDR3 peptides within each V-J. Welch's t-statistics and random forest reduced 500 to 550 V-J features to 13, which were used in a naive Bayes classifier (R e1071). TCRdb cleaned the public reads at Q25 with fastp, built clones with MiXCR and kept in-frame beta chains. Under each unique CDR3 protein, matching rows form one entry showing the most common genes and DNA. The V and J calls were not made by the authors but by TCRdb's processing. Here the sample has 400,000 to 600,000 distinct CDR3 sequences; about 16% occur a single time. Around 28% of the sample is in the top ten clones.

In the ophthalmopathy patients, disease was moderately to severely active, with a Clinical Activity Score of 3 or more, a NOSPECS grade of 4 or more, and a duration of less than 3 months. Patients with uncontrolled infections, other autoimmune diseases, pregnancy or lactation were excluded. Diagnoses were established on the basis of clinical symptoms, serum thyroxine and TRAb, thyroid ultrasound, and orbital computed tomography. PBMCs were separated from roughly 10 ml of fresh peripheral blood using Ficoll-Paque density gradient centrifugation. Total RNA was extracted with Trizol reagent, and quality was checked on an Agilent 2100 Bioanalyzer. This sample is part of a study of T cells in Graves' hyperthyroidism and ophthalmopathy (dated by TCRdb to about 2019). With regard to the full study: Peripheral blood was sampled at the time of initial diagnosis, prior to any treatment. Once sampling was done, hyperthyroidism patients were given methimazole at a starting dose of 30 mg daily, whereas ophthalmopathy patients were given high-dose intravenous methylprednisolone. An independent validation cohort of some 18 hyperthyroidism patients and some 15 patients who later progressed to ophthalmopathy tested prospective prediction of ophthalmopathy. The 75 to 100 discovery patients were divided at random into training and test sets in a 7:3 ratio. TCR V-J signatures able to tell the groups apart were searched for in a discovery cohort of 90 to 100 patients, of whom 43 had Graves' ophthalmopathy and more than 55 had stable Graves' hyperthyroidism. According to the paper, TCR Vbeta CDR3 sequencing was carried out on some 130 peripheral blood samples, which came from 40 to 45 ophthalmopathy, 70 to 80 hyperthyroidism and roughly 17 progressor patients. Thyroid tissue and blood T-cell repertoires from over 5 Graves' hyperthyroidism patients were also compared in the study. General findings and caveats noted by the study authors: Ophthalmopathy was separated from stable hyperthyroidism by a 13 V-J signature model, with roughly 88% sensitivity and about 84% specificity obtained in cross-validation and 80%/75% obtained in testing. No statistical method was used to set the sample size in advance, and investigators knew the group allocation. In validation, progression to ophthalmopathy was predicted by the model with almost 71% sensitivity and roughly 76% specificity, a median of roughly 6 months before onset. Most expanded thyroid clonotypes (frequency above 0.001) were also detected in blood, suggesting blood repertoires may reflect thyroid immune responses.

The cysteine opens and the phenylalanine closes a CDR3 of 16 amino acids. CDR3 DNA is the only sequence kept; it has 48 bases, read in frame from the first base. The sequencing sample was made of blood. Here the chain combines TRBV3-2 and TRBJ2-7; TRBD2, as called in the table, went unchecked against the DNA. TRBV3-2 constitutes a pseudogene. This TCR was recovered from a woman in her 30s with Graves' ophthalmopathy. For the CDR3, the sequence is CASSQDPRLRAYEQYF. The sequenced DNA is TGTGCCAGCAGCCAAGATCCTCGACTACGTGCCTACGAGCAGTACTTC.